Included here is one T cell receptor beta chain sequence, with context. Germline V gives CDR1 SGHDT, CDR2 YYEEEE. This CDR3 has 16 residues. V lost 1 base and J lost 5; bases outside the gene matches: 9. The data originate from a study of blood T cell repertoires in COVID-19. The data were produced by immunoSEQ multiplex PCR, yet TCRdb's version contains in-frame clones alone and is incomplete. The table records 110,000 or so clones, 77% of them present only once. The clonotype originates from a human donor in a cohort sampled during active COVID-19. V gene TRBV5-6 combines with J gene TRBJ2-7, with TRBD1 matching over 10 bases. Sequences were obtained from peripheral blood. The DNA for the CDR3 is TGTGCCAGCAGCTTGTTTGCGACAGGGGGCAGCAACGAGCAGTACTTC. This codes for CASSLFATGGSNEQYF. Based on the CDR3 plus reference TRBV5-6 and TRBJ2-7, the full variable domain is DAGVTQSPTHLIKTRGQQVTLRCSPKSGHDTVSWYQQALGQGPQFIFQYYEEEERQRGNFPDRFSGHQFPNYSSELNVNALLLGDSALYLCASSLFATGGSNEQYFGPGTRLTVT.